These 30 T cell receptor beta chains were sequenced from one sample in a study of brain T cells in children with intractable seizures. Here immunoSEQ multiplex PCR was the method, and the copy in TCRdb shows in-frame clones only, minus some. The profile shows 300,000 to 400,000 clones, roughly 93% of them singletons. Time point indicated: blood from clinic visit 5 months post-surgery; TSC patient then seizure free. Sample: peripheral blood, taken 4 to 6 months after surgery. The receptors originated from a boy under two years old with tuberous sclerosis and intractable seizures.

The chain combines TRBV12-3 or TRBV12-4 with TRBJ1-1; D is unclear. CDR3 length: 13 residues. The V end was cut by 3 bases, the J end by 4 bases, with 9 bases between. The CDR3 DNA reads TGTGCCAGCAGTTTCCAGATGAGCACTGAAGCTTTCTTT. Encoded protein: CASSFQMSTEAFF.

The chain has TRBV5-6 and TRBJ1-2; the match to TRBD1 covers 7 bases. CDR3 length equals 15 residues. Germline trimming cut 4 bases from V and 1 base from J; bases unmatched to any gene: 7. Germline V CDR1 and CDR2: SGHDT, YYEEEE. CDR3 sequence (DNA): TGTGCCAGCAGCGGACCGGGACAGATTAACTATGGCTACACCTTC. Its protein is CASSGPGQINYGYTF.

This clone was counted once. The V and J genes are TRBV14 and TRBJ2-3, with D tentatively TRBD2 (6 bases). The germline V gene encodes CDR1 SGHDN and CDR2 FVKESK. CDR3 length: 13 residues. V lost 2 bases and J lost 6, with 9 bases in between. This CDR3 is CASSQYRGDTQYF. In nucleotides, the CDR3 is TGTGCCAGCAGCCAATATCGGGGGGATACGCAGTATTTT.

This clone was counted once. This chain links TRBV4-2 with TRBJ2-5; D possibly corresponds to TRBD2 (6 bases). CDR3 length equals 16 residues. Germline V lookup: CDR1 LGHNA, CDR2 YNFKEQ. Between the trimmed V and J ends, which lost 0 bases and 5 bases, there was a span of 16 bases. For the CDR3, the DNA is TGTGCCAGCAGCCAAGAGTGGCGGGACGGCCGGGAGACCCAGTACTTC. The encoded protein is CASSQEWRDGRETQYF.

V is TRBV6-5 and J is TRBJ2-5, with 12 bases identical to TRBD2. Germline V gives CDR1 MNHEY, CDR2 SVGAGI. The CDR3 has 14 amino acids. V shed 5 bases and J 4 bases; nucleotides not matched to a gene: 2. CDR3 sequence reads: CASSLAGGPETQYF. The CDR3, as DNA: TGTGCCAGCAGTCTAGCGGGGGGGCCAGAGACCCAGTACTTC.

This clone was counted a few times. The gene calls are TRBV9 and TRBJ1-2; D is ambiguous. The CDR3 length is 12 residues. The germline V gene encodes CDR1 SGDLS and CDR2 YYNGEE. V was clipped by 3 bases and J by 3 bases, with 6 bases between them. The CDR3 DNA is TGTGCCAGCAGCGGATTGGACTATGGCTACACCTTC. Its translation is CASSGLDYGYTF.

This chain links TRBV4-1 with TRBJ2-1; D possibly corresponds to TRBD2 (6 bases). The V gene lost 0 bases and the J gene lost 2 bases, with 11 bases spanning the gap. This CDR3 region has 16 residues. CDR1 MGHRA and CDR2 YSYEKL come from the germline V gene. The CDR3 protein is CASSQEPGLPYNEQFF. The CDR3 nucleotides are TGCGCCAGCAGCCAAGAACCGGGACTGCCCTACAATGAGCAGTTCTTC.

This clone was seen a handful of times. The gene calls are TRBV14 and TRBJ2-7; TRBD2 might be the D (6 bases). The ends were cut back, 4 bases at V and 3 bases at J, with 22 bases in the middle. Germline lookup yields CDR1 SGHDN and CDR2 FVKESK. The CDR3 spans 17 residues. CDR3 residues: CASSRTIKGTGGYEQYF. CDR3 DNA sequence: TGTGCCAGCAGCCGGACGATCAAGGGAACCGGGGGCTACGAGCAGTACTTC.

The CDR3 DNA follows: TGTGCCAGCAGTTACTCACCGACAGGTTTGAACACTGAAGCTTTCTTT. It specifies CASSYSPTGLNTEAFF. V usage is TRBV6-5 and J usage is TRBJ1-1; TRBD1 might be the D (6 bases). V was pared by 0 bases and J by 0 bases, with 11 bases between. Germline V gene data show CDR1 as MNHEY and CDR2 as SVGAGI. The length of the CDR3 is 16 residues.

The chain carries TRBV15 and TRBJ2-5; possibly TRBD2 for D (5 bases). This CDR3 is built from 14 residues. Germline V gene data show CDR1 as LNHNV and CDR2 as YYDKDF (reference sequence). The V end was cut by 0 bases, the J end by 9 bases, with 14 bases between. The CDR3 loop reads CATSRDRTGKAQYF. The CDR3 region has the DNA TGTGCCACCAGCAGAGACCGGACGGGGAAGGCCCAGTACTTC.

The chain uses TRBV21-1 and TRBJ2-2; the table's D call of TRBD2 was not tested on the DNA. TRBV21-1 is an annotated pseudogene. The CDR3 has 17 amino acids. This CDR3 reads CASSKEGSGRSTGELFF. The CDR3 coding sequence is TGTGCCAGCAGCAAAGAGGGGAGCGGGAGATCCACCGGGGAGCTGTTTTTT.

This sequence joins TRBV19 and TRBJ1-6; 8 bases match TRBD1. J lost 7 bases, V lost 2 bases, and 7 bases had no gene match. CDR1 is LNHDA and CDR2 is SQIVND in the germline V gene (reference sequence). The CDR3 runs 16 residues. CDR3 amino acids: CASSITQGDYNSPLHF. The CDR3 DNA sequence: TGTGCCAGTAGTATAACACAGGGGGATTACAATTCACCCCTCCACTTT.

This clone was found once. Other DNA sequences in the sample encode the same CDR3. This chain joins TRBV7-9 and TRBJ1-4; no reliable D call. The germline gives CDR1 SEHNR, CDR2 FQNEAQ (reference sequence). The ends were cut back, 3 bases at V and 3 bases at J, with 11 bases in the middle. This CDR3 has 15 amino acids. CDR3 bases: TGTGCCAGCAGCTTGGCGGTGGTCCCTAATGAAAAACTGTTTTTT. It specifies CASSLAVVPNEKLFF. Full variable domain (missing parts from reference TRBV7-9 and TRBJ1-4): DTGVSQNPRHKITKRGQNVTFRCDPISEHNRLYWYRQTLGQGPEFLTYFQNEAQLEKSRLLSDRFSAERPKGSFSTLEIQRTEQGDSAMYLCASSLAVVPNEKLFFGSGTQLSVL.

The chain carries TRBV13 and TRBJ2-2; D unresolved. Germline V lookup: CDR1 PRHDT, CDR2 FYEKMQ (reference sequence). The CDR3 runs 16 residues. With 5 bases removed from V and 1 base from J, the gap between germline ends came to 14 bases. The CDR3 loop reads CASSPLGRLNTGELFF. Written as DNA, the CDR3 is TGTGCCAGCAGCCCCCTCGGCAGGCTGAACACCGGGGAGCTGTTTTTT.

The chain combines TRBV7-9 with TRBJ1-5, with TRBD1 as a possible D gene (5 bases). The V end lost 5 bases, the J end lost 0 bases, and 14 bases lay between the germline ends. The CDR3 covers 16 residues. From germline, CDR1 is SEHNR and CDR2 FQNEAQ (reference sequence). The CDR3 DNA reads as TGTGCCAGCAGCCACGACAGAGAGATTAGCAATCAGCCCCAGCATTTT. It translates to CASSHDREISNQPQHF.

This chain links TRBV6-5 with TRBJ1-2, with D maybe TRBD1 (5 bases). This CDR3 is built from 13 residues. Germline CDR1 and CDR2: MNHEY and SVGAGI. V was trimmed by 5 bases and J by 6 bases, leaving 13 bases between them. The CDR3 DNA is TGTGCCAGCAGTCCGGGAGGGGCGGATGGCTACACCTTC. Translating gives CASSPGGADGYTF.

This CDR3 reads CASSSFLTARYGYTF. CDR3 coding DNA: TGTGCCAGCAGCTCATTTTTGACAGCTCGCTATGGCTACACCTTC. The chain is built from TRBV7-8 and TRBJ1-2; D perhaps matches TRBD1 (5 bases). The length of the CDR3 is 15 residues. Trimming pared 4 bases from V and 4 bases from J, leaving 16 bases between. Germline V lookup: CDR1 SGHVS, CDR2 FQNEAQ.

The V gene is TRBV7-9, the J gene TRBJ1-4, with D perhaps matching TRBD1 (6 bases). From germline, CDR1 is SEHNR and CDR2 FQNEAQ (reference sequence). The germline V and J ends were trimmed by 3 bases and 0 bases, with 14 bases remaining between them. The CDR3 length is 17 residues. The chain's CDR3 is CASSFRQGTATNEKLFF. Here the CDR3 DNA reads TGTGCCAGCAGCTTTCGGCAGGGGACTGCAACTAATGAAAAACTGTTTTTT.

The CDR3 DNA reads as TGTGCCAGCAGCCAACGCGGATTTCGGGGGCCAGAGACTGAAGCTTTCTTT. It codes for CASSQRGFRGPETEAFF. V usage is TRBV3-1 (or the pseudogene TRBV3-2) and J usage is TRBJ1-1; perhaps TRBD1 as D (6 bases). The ends were cut back, 2 bases at V and 5 bases at J, with 21 bases in the middle. Germline CDR1 LGHDT, CDR2 YNNKEL (reference sequence). The CDR3 covers 17 residues.

CDR3 sequence: CASSVNADSTEAFF. CDR3 DNA: TGTGCCAGCAGCGTAAACGCCGACAGTACTGAAGCTTTCTTT. J is TRBJ1-1 and V is TRBV9; D may be TRBD1 (5 bases). The ends were cut back, 1 base at V and 5 bases at J, with 12 bases in the middle. This CDR3 is built from 14 residues. Germline V lookup: CDR1 SGDLS, CDR2 YYNGEE. Full variable domain (missing parts from reference TRBV9 and TRBJ1-1): DSGVTQTPKHLITATGQRVTLRCSPRSGDLSVYWYQQSLDQGLQFLIQYYNGEERAKGNILERFSAQQFPDLHSELNLSSLELGDSALYFCASSVNADSTEAFFGQGTRLTVV.

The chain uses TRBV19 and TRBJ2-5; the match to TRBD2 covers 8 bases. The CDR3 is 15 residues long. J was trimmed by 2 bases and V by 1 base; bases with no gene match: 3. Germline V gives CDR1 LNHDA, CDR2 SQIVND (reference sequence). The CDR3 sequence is CASSIAGGPQETQYF. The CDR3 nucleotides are TGTGCCAGTAGTATAGCGGGGGGGCCACAAGAGACCCAGTACTTC. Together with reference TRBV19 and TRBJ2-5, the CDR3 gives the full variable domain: DGGITQSPKYLFRKEGQNVTLSCEQNLNHDAMYWYRQDPGQGLRLIYYSQIVNDFQKGDIAEGYSVSREKKESFPLTVTSAQKNPTAFYLCASSIAGGPQETQYFGPGTRLLVL.

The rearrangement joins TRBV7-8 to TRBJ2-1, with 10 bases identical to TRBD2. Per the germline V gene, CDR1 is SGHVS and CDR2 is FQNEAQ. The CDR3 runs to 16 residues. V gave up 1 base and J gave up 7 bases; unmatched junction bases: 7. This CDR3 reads CASSLEAGGRFNEQFF. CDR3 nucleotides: TGTGCCAGCAGCTTAGAAGCGGGGGGGCGGTTTAATGAGCAGTTCTTC.

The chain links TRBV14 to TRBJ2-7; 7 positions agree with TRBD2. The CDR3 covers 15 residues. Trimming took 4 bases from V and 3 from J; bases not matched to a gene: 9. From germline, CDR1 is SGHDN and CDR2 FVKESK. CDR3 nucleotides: TGTGCCAGCAGCCCCTCAGGTGCTAGCGGCTACGAGCAGTACTTC. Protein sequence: CASSPSGASGYEQYF.

The CDR3 coding sequence is TGTGCCAGCAGCGAGCAGTACTTC. This sequence encodes CASSEQYF. The rearrangement joins TRBV5-4 to TRBJ2-7; D remains ambiguous. The V gene's germline CDR1 is SGHNT and CDR2 YYREEE (reference sequence). The CDR3 is made up of 8 amino acids. V shed 4 bases and J shed 7 bases, with 0 bases lying between them.

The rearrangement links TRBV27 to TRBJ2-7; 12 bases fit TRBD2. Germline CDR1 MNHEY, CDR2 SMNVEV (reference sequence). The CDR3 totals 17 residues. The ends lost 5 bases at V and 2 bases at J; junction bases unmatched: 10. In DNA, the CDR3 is TGTGCCAGCAGTCCCCTTCTAGCGGGAGGGAAAACCTACGAGCAGTACTTC. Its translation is CASSPLLAGGKTYEQYF.

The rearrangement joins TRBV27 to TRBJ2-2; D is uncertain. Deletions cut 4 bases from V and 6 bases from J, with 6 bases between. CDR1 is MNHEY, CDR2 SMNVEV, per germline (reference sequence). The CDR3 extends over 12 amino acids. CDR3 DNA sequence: TGTGCCAGCAGTTCTAGAGCCGGGGAGCTGTTTTTT. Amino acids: CASSSRAGELFF.

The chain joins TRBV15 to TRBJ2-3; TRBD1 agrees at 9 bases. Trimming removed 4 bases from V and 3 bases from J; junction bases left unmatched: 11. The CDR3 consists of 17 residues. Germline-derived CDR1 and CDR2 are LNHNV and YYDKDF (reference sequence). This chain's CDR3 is CATSIHPQGAGTDTQYF. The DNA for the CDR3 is TGTGCCACCAGCATCCACCCACAGGGGGCCGGTACAGATACGCAGTATTTT.

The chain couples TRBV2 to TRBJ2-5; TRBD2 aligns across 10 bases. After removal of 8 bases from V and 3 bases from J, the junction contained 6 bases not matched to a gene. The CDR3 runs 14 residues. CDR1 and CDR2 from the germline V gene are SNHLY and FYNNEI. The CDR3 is CASSSGRGKETQYF. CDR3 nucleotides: TGTGCCAGCTCCAGCGGGAGGGGAAAAGAGACCCAGTACTTC.

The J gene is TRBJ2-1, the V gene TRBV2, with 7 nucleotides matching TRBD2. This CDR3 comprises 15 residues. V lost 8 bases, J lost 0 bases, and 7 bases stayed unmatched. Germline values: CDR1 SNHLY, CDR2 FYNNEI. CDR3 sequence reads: CASQGGSSSYNEQFF. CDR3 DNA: TGTGCCAGCCAAGGCGGGAGTAGCTCCTACAATGAGCAGTTCTTC.

CDR3 region: CASSQPQGSPLHF. In DNA, the CDR3 is TGTGCCAGCAGCCAACCACAGGGCTCACCCCTCCACTTT. The V and J genes are TRBV3-1 (or the pseudogene TRBV3-2) and TRBJ1-6; D is perhaps TRBD1 (6 bases). The CDR3 sequence is 13 residues long. Trimming removed 2 bases at V and 10 bases at J, with 9 bases between. Germline V CDR1 and CDR2: LGHDT, YNNKEL (reference sequence).